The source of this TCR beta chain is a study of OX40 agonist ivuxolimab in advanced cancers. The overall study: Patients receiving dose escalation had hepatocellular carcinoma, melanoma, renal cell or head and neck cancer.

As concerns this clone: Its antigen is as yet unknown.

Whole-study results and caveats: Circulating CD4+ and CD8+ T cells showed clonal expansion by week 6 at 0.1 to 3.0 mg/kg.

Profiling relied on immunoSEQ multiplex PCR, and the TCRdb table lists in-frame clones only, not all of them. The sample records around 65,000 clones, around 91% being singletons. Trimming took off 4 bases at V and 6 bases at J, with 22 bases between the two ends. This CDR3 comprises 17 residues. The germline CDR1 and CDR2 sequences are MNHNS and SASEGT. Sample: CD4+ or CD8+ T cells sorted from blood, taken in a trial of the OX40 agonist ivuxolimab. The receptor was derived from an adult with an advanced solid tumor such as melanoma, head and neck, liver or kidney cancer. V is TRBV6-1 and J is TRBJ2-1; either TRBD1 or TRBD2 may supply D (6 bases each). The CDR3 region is CASSGWRGTSTSNEQFF. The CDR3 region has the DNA TGTGCCAGCAGTGGCTGGAGGGGGACTTCGACAAGCAATGAGCAGTTCTTC.